These 11 T cell receptor beta chains came from one sample sequenced in a study of neurological immune-mediated disorders. Time point specified: longitudinal time-point 2. Via MiXCR, TCRdb re-called the 5' RACE reads, giving one row per CDR3 protein. The table has 81,000 or so distinct CDR3 sequences, roughly an eighth seen once. The specimen was PBMCs. Receptor source: a female donor with HTLV-1-associated myelopathy (HAM/TSP).

This clonotype was recorded many times. The rearrangement uses TRBV20-1 and TRBJ2-5; the D is unclear. The length of the CDR3 is 12 residues. Germline lookup yields CDR1 DFQATT and CDR2 SNEGSKA (reference sequence). V was pared by 6 bases and J by 5 bases, with 13 bases between. Here the CDR3 reads CSAPSEGETQYF. The CDR3 region has the DNA TGCAGTGCCCCATCGGAAGGGGAGACCCAGTACTTC.

In this sample, this clonotype turned up many times. CDR3 coding DNA: TGTGCCAGCAGTTACTTCCGGGGGCGCTTCAATGAGCAGTTCTTC. Translating gives CASSYFRGRFNEQFF. This sequence joins TRBV28 and TRBJ2-1; D is possibly TRBD1 or TRBD2 (6 bases each). This CDR3 is built from 15 residues. Trimming left V 4 bases short and J 6 bases short, with 16 bases between. The germline V gene encodes CDR1 MDHEN and CDR2 SYDVKM.

This clonotype was seen repeatedly, ten times or more. V and J are TRBV7-9 and TRBJ1-2; the D gene is possibly TRBD1 (5 bases). Per the germline V gene, CDR1 is SEHNR and CDR2 is FQNEAQ (reference sequence). V was clipped by 5 bases and J by 5 bases, with 9 bases between them. This CDR3 is built from 12 residues. CDR3 coding DNA: TGTGCCAGCAGCCAGACAGATTATGGCTACACCTTC. It yields the protein CASSQTDYGYTF. Variable domain in full (rest from reference TRBV7-9 and TRBJ1-2): DTGVSQNPRHKITKRGQNVTFRCDPISEHNRLYWYRQTLGQGPEFLTYFQNEAQLEKSRLLSDRFSAERPKGSFSTLEIQRTEQGDSAMYLCASSQTDYGYTFGSGTRLTVV.

This clonotype was seen many times. The chain links TRBV20-1 to TRBJ2-1, with TRBD2 identical over 13 bases. This CDR3 contains 13 residues. From germline, CDR1 is DFQATT and CDR2 SNEGSKA (reference sequence). The CDR3 loop reads CSALAGGRGEQFF. Written as DNA, the CDR3 is TGCAGCGCACTAGCGGGGGGGCGGGGTGAGCAGTTCTTC.

The table lists this clonotype with many counts. The chain combines TRBV5-1 with TRBJ2-5, with no clear D. V was pared by 4 bases and J by 5 bases, with 6 bases between. This CDR3 is 11 amino acids long. Germline V gives CDR1 SGHRS, CDR2 YFSETQ. In nucleotides, the CDR3 is TGCGCCAGCAGCGCGACGGAGACCCAGTACTTC. This translates into CASSATETQYF.

The rearrangement uses TRBV28 and TRBJ2-7; no firm D call. Germline assignment: CDR1 MDHEN and CDR2 SYDVKM. CDR3 length: 14 residues. With 5 bases removed from V and 1 base from J, the gap between germline ends came to 12 bases. CDR3 DNA sequence: TGTGCCAGCAGTGCCCGGGCCATATCCTACGAGCAGTACTTC. Amino acids: CASSARAISYEQYF. Looking up the rest from reference TRBV28 and TRBJ2-7 gives the full variable domain: DVKVTQSSRYLVKRTGEKVFLECVQDMDHENMFWYRQDPGLGLRLIYFSYDVKMKEKGDIPEGYSVSREKKERFSLILESASTNQTSMYLCASSARAISYEQYFGPGTRLTVT.

A few counts support this clonotype. This chain's CDR3 is CASSSWGRAGNEQFF. The CDR3 DNA follows: TGTGCCAGCAGCTCTTGGGGCAGGGCGGGCAATGAGCAGTTCTTC. The chain recombines TRBV7-2 with TRBJ2-1; D possibly matches TRBD1 or TRBD2 (5 bases each). The length of the CDR3 is 15 residues. With 4 bases removed from V and 6 bases from J, the gap between germline ends came to 16 bases. Germline assignment: CDR1 SGHTA and CDR2 FQGNSA. The complete variable domain, with remaining parts taken from reference TRBV7-2 and TRBJ2-1, reads GAGVSQSPSNKVTEKGKDVELRCDPISGHTALYWYRQSLGQGLEFLIYFQGNSAPDKSGLPSDRFSAERTGGSVSTLTIQRTQQEDSAVYLCASSSWGRAGNEQFFGPGTRLTVL.

The chain carries TRBV7-9 and TRBJ2-1; TRBD2 aligns across 8 bases. The V segment lost 0 bases and the J segment 4 bases; nucleotides outside the gene matches: 5. This CDR3 region has 16 residues. The germline V gene encodes CDR1 SEHNR and CDR2 FQNEAQ (reference sequence). Here the CDR3 DNA reads TGTGCCAGCAGCTTAGCGCGGGGGGCCAGATACAATGAGCAGTTCTTC. It codes for CASSLARGARYNEQFF. The entire variable domain, with the rest obtained from reference TRBV7-9 and TRBJ2-1, is as follows: DTGVSQNPRHKITKRGQNVTFRCDPISEHNRLYWYRQTLGQGPEFLTYFQNEAQLEKSRLLSDRFSAERPKGSFSTLEIQRTEQGDSAMYLCASSLARGARYNEQFFGPGTRLTVL.

This clonotype was seen many times. The rearrangement links TRBV2 to TRBJ2-2; D possibly uses TRBD1 or TRBD2 (6 bases each). The CDR3 is made up of 15 amino acids. Germline V gene data show CDR1 as SNHLY and CDR2 as FYNNEI. V was cut by 4 bases and J by 5 bases, with 14 bases left in between. CDR3 amino acids: CASSGPGALTGELFF. In DNA form, the CDR3 reads TGTGCCAGCAGTGGTCCGGGGGCGCTTACCGGGGAGCTGTTTTTT.

In its sample, this clonotype was seen many times. The CDR3 loop reads CASSQGGLGGDEQYF. The CDR3 nucleotides read TGCGCCAGCAGCCAAGGGGGCCTCGGCGGCGACGAGCAGTACTTC. V and J are TRBV4-3 and TRBJ2-7, with D perhaps TRBD1 (5 bases). V was cut by 1 base and J by 5 bases, with 15 bases left in between. Germline V gene lookup returns CDR1 LGHNA and CDR2 YSLEER. This CDR3 is 15 amino acids long.

Notes on this clonotype: A much larger clone lies one base from this, so it may be a read error. The genes are TRBV5-1 and TRBJ2-1; 14 bases agree with TRBD2. Germline lookup yields CDR1 SGHRS and CDR2 YFSETQ. The length of the CDR3 is 19 residues. The ends lost 3 bases at V and 2 bases at J; junction bases unmatched: 10. Here the CDR3 DNA reads TGCGCCAGCAGCTCACGGACTAGCGGGGGGTTTGTAGCCTACAATGAGCAGTTCTTC. As protein: CASSSRTSGGFVAYNEQFF.